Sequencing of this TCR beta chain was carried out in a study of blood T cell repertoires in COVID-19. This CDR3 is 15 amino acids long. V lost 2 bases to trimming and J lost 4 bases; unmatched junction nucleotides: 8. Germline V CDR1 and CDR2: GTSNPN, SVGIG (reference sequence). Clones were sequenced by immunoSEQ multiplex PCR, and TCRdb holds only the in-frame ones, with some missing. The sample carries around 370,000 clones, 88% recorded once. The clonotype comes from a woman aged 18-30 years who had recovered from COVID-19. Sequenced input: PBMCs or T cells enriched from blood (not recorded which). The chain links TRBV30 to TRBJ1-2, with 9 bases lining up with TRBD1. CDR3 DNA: TGTGCCTGGAGTCCTGCACAGGGGGCAATCTATGGCTACACCTTC. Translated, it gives CAWSPAQGAIYGYTF.